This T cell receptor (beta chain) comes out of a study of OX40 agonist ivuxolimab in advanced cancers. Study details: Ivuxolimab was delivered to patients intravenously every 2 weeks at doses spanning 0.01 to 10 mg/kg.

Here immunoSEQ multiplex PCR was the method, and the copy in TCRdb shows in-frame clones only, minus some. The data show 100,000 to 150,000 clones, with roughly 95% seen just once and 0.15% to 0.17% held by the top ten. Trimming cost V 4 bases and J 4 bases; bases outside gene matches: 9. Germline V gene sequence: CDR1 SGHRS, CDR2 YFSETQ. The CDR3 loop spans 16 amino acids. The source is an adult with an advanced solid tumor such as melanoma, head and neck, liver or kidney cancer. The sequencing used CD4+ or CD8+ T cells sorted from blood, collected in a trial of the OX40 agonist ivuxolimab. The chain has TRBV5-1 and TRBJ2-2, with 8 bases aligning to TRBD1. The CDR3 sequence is CASSAWDRRGTGELFF. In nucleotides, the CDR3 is TGCGCCAGCAGCGCCTGGGACAGGAGGGGCACCGGGGAGCTGTTTTTT.